The source of this TCR beta chain is a study of tumor-infiltrating lymphocytes in primary liver carcinoma. The CDR3 is 14 residues long. Germline CDR1 and CDR2: SGHNT and YENEEA. Study-level points and caveats: Blood trailed tumors significantly in top-250-clone fraction (p = 0.039).

Using a constant-region primer together with ProtoScript II reverse transcriptase, TCR beta cDNA was made from around 500 ng of total RNA. Nested multiplex PCR, run for three rounds with slightly modified ARM-PCR, yielded TCR beta libraries. TRBV1-TRBV30 forward primers paired with a C-beta reverse primer drove the first two PCR rounds, roughly 9 cycles each. TCRdb called the multiplex PCR reads again in MiXCR, with one record for every CDR3 protein. The table includes 90,000 to 150,000 distinct CDR3 sequences, around 60% detected once. Unsorted bulk tissue of about 18-34 mg yielded co-extracted RNA and DNA. Subjects presented with primary liver carcinoma managed by surgical resection. On this clonotype itself: Its specificity is not known. Germline and junction disagree at one end, which may indicate a read error.

The source is a woman aged 60-75 years with primary liver carcinoma and hepatitis B virus infection. The V call is TRBV11-3, the J call TRBJ2-1; 9 nucleotides align to TRBD2. The sequenced sample consisted of liver tumor tissue from sampling region 1. Subset here: tumor region T1, superior pole. CDR3 bases: TGTGCCGGCCAGACTAGCGGCACCTACAATGAACAGTTCTTC. Residues: CAGQTSGTYNEQFF.